Each of the 18 T cell receptor beta chains below was sequenced from the same sample in a study of T cell repertoires in cytomegalovirus infection (dated by TCRdb to 2018 to 2020). Sequencing was performed on an Illumina HiSeq 1500. TCRdb applied fastp at Q25 and MiXCR to the public reads, then kept only in-frame beta chains. Entries that share a CDR3 protein sequence are merged under the most common genes and DNA. The sample table shows 150,000 to 200,000 distinct CDR3 sequences, and under 15% are seen once. Of the sample, 25% to 30% falls within the top ten clones. The sequencing sample was made of PBMCs. The receptors come from a human donor in good health (CMV status not recorded). Some clones in this sample may be carry-over from other donors' samples.

CDR3 coding DNA: TGTGCCAGCAGTGAATATGGGGGCAGCTACGAGCAGTACTTC. Translating gives CASSEYGGSYEQYF. The chain employs TRBV25-1 and TRBJ2-7; weak D call: TRBD1 (6 bases). The length of the CDR3 is 14 residues. Per the germline V gene, CDR1 is MGHDK and CDR2 is SYGVNS. The V end lost 0 bases, the J end lost 3 bases, and 9 bases lay between the germline ends.

This sequence joins TRBV20-1 and TRBJ2-2; tentative D call: TRBD2 (6 bases). The germline V gene has CDR1 DFQATT and CDR2 SNEGSKA (reference sequence). V lost 3 bases to trimming and J lost 4 bases, with 12 bases between them. The CDR3 covers 14 residues. The CDR3: CSARGSSGTGELFF. DNA of the CDR3: TGCAGTGCTAGGGGGAGTAGCGGCACCGGGGAGCTGTTTTTT.

This clonotype was seen a few times. This chain joins TRBV7-9 and TRBJ1-1; maybe TRBD1 (6 bases). V was clipped by 5 bases and J by 4 bases, with 14 bases between them. The CDR3 spans 14 residues. Germline V gives CDR1 SEHNR, CDR2 FQNEAQ (reference sequence). The CDR3, as DNA: TGTGCCAGCAGCGGTCGACAGGTTACCACTGAAGCTTTCTTT. It specifies CASSGRQVTTEAFF. The full variable domain, completed using reference TRBV7-9 and TRBJ1-1, is DTGVSQNPRHKITKRGQNVTFRCDPISEHNRLYWYRQTLGQGPEFLTYFQNEAQLEKSRLLSDRFSAERPKGSFSTLEIQRTEQGDSAMYLCASSGRQVTTEAFFGQGTRLTVV.

This clonotype was counted only a few times. The chain is built from TRBV29-1 and TRBJ2-1; D possibly corresponds to TRBD1 (6 bases). CDR1 is SQVTM and CDR2 is ANQGSEA in the germline V gene. V dropped 3 bases and J dropped 5 bases, with 20 bases sitting between them. The CDR3 consists of 16 residues. The CDR3 sequence is CSVEGAGAERHNEQFF. CDR3 bases: TGCAGCGTTGAGGGGGCCGGGGCGGAGCGGCACAATGAGCAGTTCTTC.

The chain links TRBV6-5 to TRBJ1-2, with 7 bases lining up with TRBD1. V lost 2 bases, J lost 2 bases, and 8 bases stayed unmatched. This CDR3 has 16 residues. Germline V CDR1 and CDR2: MNHEY, SVGAGI. The CDR3 sequence is CASSYGRGLSNYGYTF. CDR3 bases: TGTGCCAGCAGTTACGGGAGGGGGCTTTCCAACTATGGCTACACCTTC.

This clonotype was seen many times. The chain is built from TRBV7-2 and TRBJ2-7; the D gene is possibly TRBD1 (6 bases). The CDR3 contains 15 residues. Trimming shortened V by 1 base and J by 0 bases, and 10 bases separated the two germline ends. CDR1 is SGHTA, CDR2 FQGNSA, per germline. Written as DNA, the CDR3 is TGTGCCAGCAGCTTAGATCCACAGGGCTCCTACGAGCAGTACTTC. The encoded protein is CASSLDPQGSYEQYF.

This clonotype was picked up many times. The chain employs TRBV7-2 and TRBJ2-1; no clear D. The ends were cut back, 1 base at V and 5 bases at J, with 0 bases in the middle. CDR1 is SGHTA, CDR2 FQGNSA, per germline. The CDR3 spans 11 residues. The CDR3 nucleotides read TGTGCCAGCAGCTTAGACAATGAGCAGTTCTTC. Protein sequence: CASSLDNEQFF.

This clonotype was seen a few times. This chain connects TRBV20-1 to TRBJ2-7, with 9 bases fitting TRBD2. The CDR3 consists of 16 residues. After removal of 4 bases from V and 7 bases from J, the junction contained 17 bases not matched to a gene. Germline values: CDR1 DFQATT, CDR2 SNEGSKA (reference sequence). The CDR3 here is CSAKVNPGLAALEQYF. In nucleotides, the CDR3 is TGCAGTGCTAAGGTAAATCCGGGACTAGCCGCTTTGGAGCAGTACTTC.

The table lists this clonotype with a few counts. V usage is TRBV10-3 and J usage is TRBJ2-1; D perhaps matches TRBD1 (6 bases). This CDR3 spans 13 amino acids. The ends were cut back, 8 bases at V and 10 bases at J, with 18 bases in the middle. Germline V gene sequence: CDR1 ENHRY, CDR2 SYGVKD. The chain's CDR3 is CAISSQTGLEQFF. As DNA, the CDR3 is TGTGCCATCTCTTCTCAAACAGGGCTCGAGCAGTTCTTC.

The genes are TRBV5-6 and TRBJ1-4; maybe TRBD1 (6 bases). Trimming pared 2 bases from V and 4 bases from J, leaving 9 bases between. The CDR3 covers 14 residues. In germline, CDR1 is SGHDT, CDR2 YYEEEE. Here the CDR3 reads CASSFGQSNEKLFF. The CDR3 DNA sequence: TGTGCCAGCAGCTTCGGACAGAGTAATGAAAAACTGTTTTTT.

At least ten counts were recorded for this clonotype. The chain is built from TRBV27 and TRBJ2-1; 7 positions agree with TRBD2. V was clipped by 4 bases and J by 4 bases; unmatched bases: 13. There are 17 residues in the CDR3. Germline-derived CDR1 and CDR2 are MNHEY and SMNVEV (reference sequence). The CDR3 is CASSSRLGGRNYNEQFF. The CDR3 bases are TGTGCCAGCAGTTCCCGTTTGGGAGGGCGCAATTACAATGAGCAGTTCTTC.

The chain carries TRBV28 and TRBJ1-4; 7 nucleotides align to TRBD1. The length of the CDR3 is 14 residues. Germline CDR1 and CDR2: MDHEN and SYDVKM. Trimming at V came to 4 bases and at J to 6 bases, leaving 5 bases not matched to a gene. CDR3 in DNA: TGTGCCAGCAGTTCAGGGGGGGTTTATGAAAAACTGTTTTTT. Protein sequence: CASSSGGVYEKLFF.

V usage is TRBV10-3 and J usage is TRBJ1-3; TRBD1 matches at 8 bases. From germline, CDR1 is ENHRY and CDR2 SYGVKD. V shed 2 bases and J 9 bases; nucleotides not matched to a gene: 6. There are 14 residues in the CDR3. CDR3 sequence: CAISEKTGVGTIYF. The CDR3 nucleotides read TGTGCCATCAGTGAGAAGACAGGGGTCGGCACCATATATTTT.

This clonotype was recorded at least ten times. This chain joins TRBV7-2 and TRBJ1-1; D is unresolved. The length of the CDR3 is 14 residues. V shed 6 bases and J shed 1 base, with 12 bases lying between them. The germline V gene encodes CDR1 SGHTA and CDR2 FQGNSA. This CDR3 reads CASRTRRGNTEAFF. CDR3 DNA: TGTGCCAGCAGGACGAGGAGAGGGAACACTGAAGCTTTCTTT. Looking up the rest from reference TRBV7-2 and TRBJ1-1 gives the full variable domain: GAGVSQSPSNKVTEKGKDVELRCDPISGHTALYWYRQSLGQGLEFLIYFQGNSAPDKSGLPSDRFSAERTGGSVSTLTIQRTQQEDSAVYLCASRTRRGNTEAFFGQGTRLTVV.

This clonotype occurred many times. The gene calls are TRBV5-4 and TRBJ1-1; no reliable D call. Trimming removed 3 bases at V and 3 bases at J, with 9 bases between. This CDR3 comprises 13 residues. Germline CDR1 SGHNT, CDR2 YYREEE (reference sequence). This chain's CDR3 is CASSSDPYTEAFF. CDR3 bases: TGTGCCAGCAGCTCCGACCCCTACACTGAAGCTTTCTTT.

In this sample, this clonotype turned up a few times. The rearrangement links TRBV7-2 to TRBJ2-7, with TRBD2 matching 9 bases. J was trimmed by 7 bases and V by 1 base; bases with no gene match: 5. From germline, CDR1 is SGHTA and CDR2 FQGNSA. The CDR3 has 14 residues. CDR3 nucleotide sequence: TGTGCCAGCAGCTTAGGGACTAGCGCTTATGAGCAGTACTTC. This sequence encodes CASSLGTSAYEQYF.

This clonotype was counted a few times. The J gene is TRBJ1-2, the V gene TRBV5-6; D is undetermined. Germline CDR1 reads SGHDT; CDR2 reads YYEEEE. V lost 0 bases and J lost 8, with 8 bases in between. This CDR3 has 12 amino acids. The CDR3 nucleotides read TGTGCCAGCAGCTTGGGCGGGAGAGGCTACACCTTC. Translated: CASSLGGRGYTF.

Concerning this clonotype itself: The CDR3 ends on some other residue instead of the conserved phenylalanine or tryptophan, so this is likely a read error. V usage is TRBV7-9 and J usage is TRBJ2-1; a weak D match, TRBD2 (5 bases). Germline CDR1 SEHNR, CDR2 FQNEAQ (reference sequence). V was pared by 4 bases and J by 12 bases, with 19 bases between. The CDR3 extends over 14 amino acids. CDR3: CASSSDTRADVQFV. CDR3 nucleotide sequence: TGTGCCAGCAGCTCCGATACTAGGGCCGACGTGCAGTTCGTC.